This passage covers 18 T cell receptor beta chains from one sample sequenced in a study of cytomegalovirus exposure and HLA in healthy donors. The PCR contained 60 Vbeta and 13 Jbeta primers. Generated by immunoSEQ multiplex PCR, the TCRdb table keeps only in-frame clones and is missing some. The repertoire holds around 150,000 clones, with approximately 79% as singletons. Material: PBMCs. The receptor set was obtained from a woman aged 25 to 39 in good health and CMV-seronegative.

The chain carries TRBV6-5 and TRBJ2-3, with TRBD2 matching over 8 bases. Germline V gene data show CDR1 as MNHEY and CDR2 as SVGAGI. The CDR3 totals 15 residues. The trim removed 3 bases at V and 2 bases at J, leaving 4 bases unmatched. The CDR3 DNA reads TGTGCCAGCAGTTATACGGGGGGGTACACAGATACGCAGTATTTT. Translating gives CASSYTGGYTDTQYF.

CDR3 DNA: TGTGCCTGGAGTACAGGGTTGGGTGAGCAGTACTTC. This codes for CAWSTGLGEQYF. The chain combines TRBV30 with TRBJ2-7; tentative D call: TRBD1 (6 bases). The CDR3 runs to 12 residues. CDR1 GTSNPN and CDR2 SVGIG come from the germline V gene (reference sequence). V shed 2 bases and J shed 7 bases, with 12 bases lying between them.

This clone was seen a handful of times. This sequence joins TRBV28 and TRBJ2-3, with TRBD2 as a possible D gene (6 bases). This CDR3 spans 14 amino acids. Trimming shortened V by 7 bases and J by 2 bases, and 13 bases separated the two germline ends. Germline V gene sequence: CDR1 MDHEN, CDR2 SYDVKM. CDR3: CASKGGGATDTQYF. The CDR3 DNA is TGTGCCAGCAAGGGAGGTGGTGCCACAGATACGCAGTATTTT. The full variable domain, with the rest looked up from reference TRBV28 and TRBJ2-3, is DVKVTQSSRYLVKRTGEKVFLECVQDMDHENMFWYRQDPGLGLRLIYFSYDVKMKEKGDIPEGYSVSREKKERFSLILESASTNQTSMYLCASKGGGATDTQYFGPGTRLTVL.

The chain combines TRBV7-2 with TRBJ1-5, with no clear D. CDR1 is SGHTA and CDR2 is FQGNSA in the germline V gene. This CDR3 has 15 amino acids. V dropped 0 bases and J dropped 0 bases, with 6 bases sitting between them. The CDR3 DNA follows: TGTGCCAGCAGCTTAGCGCGGCATAGCAATCAGCCCCAGCATTTT. Its protein product is CASSLARHSNQPQHF. The full variable domain, in which reference TRBV7-2 and TRBJ1-5 provide the parts outside the CDR3, is GAGVSQSPSNKVTEKGKDVELRCDPISGHTALYWYRQSLGQGLEFLIYFQGNSAPDKSGLPSDRFSAERTGGSVSTLTIQRTQQEDSAVYLCASSLARHSNQPQHFGDGTRLSIL.

The CDR3 reads CASFSSRQGSSPLHF. The CDR3 DNA reads TGTGCCAGCTTTTCGTCTAGGCAGGGGAGTTCACCCCTCCACTTT. The rearrangement links TRBV2 to TRBJ1-6, with D possibly TRBD1 on 6 matching bases. This CDR3 is 15 amino acids long. V was shortened by 8 bases and J by 9 bases, with 20 bases between the two germline ends. Germline assignment: CDR1 SNHLY and CDR2 FYNNEI.

This clone was observed a few times. A read error may produce the germline difference seen at one junction end. The rearrangement links TRBV5-1 to TRBJ1-1; TRBD1 is a possible D gene (5 bases). The CDR3 contains 15 residues. In germline, CDR1 is SGHRS, CDR2 YFSETQ. The CDR3 here is CASNLGTSASPEAFF. In DNA form, the CDR3 reads TGCGCCAGCAACTTGGGGACTTCTGCGAGCCCTGAAGCTTTCTTT. Drawing the rest from reference TRBV5-1 and TRBJ1-1, the complete variable domain is KAGVTQTPRYLIKTRGQQVTLSCSPISGHRSVSWYQQTPGQGLQFLFEYFSETQRNKGNFPGRFSGRQFSNSRSEMNVSTLELGDSALYLCASNLGTSASPEAFFGQGTRLTVV.

The chain has TRBV5-5 and TRBJ2-4, with 14 bases aligning to TRBD2. The germline gives CDR1 SGHKS, CDR2 YYEKEE (reference sequence). V shed 4 bases, J shed 5 bases, and the junction held 14 bases outside the gene matches. The CDR3 covers 19 residues. CDR3 region: CASSNGTSGGQDSQNIQYF. The DNA for the CDR3 is TGTGCCAGCAGCAACGGGACTAGCGGGGGACAAGACTCCCAAAACATTCAGTACTTC.

J is TRBJ2-7 and V is TRBV28; D unresolved. The CDR3 length is 14 residues. Germline lookup yields CDR1 MDHEN and CDR2 SYDVKM. V was pared by 6 bases and J by 0 bases, with 12 bases between. The chain's CDR3 is CASSAGLGSYEQYF. CDR3 DNA: TGTGCCAGCAGCGCAGGCTTAGGCTCCTACGAGCAGTACTTC.

The gene calls are TRBV6-1 and TRBJ1-5; D call uncertain. Germline CDR1 is MNHNS and CDR2 is SASEGT. The CDR3 extends over 15 amino acids. The ends were cut back, 3 bases at V and 3 bases at J, with 12 bases in the middle. CDR3 amino acids: CASSDSGRINQPQHF. The CDR3 DNA reads as TGTGCCAGCAGTGATAGCGGACGGATCAATCAGCCCCAGCATTTT.

In the case of this clone: As the CDR3 is not closed by the conserved phenylalanine or tryptophan, this likely results from a read error. No DNA is shown, since the ends of the CDR3 on it are uncertain; the CDR3 is the one TCRdb lists. The rearrangement uses TRBV5-8 and TRBJ1-4; TRBD1, the table's D call, lacks a check against the DNA. Both ends counted, the CDR3 spans 11 residues. From germline, CDR1 is SGHTS and CDR2 YDEGEE. The CDR3: CASSPRSGQFL.

This clone was detected a few times. This rearrangement joins TRBV6-5 to TRBJ1-5; 7 bases align to TRBD1. The germline CDR1 and CDR2 sequences are MNHEY and SVGAGI. Trimming at V came to 4 bases and at J to 4 bases, leaving 4 bases not matched to a gene. CDR3 length: 14 amino acids. The CDR3 bases are TGTGCCAGCAGTTTGGGACAGCTTAATCAGCCCCAGCATTTT. This gives the protein CASSLGQLNQPQHF.

This clone has more than one count but fewer than ten. The chain joins TRBV6-5 to TRBJ1-4; D gene unclear. Germline V lookup: CDR1 MNHEY, CDR2 SVGAGI. V gave up 4 bases and J gave up 8 bases, with 8 bases separating them. The CDR3 is 12 residues long. Here the CDR3 DNA reads TGTGCCAGCAGTTCCCGGGGAGAAAAACTGTTTTTT. Protein: CASSSRGEKLFF.

The CDR3 sequence is CASSVSEGSYEQYF. Here the CDR3 DNA reads TGTGCCAGCAGCGTCAGTGAGGGTTCCTACGAGCAGTACTTC. V is TRBV9 and J is TRBJ2-7; D is possibly TRBD2 (5 bases). Trimming left V 2 bases short and J 1 base short, with 10 bases between. The CDR3 runs 14 residues. CDR1 and CDR2 from the germline V gene are SGDLS and YYNGEE. The full variable domain, completed using reference TRBV9 and TRBJ2-7, is DSGVTQTPKHLITATGQRVTLRCSPRSGDLSVYWYQQSLDQGLQFLIQYYNGEERAKGNILERFSAQQFPDLHSELNLSSLELGDSALYFCASSVSEGSYEQYFGPGTRLTVT.

About this clone itself: It is unclear where the CDR3 begins or ends on the DNA, so no DNA is shown, and the CDR3 is as TCRdb lists it. The chain is built from TRBV5-5 and TRBJ1-2. The CDR3 has 13 amino acids, counting both end residues. Germline V CDR1 and CDR2: SGHKS, YYEKEE (reference sequence). The CDR3 loop reads CASSLEDFRGYTF.

This rearrangement joins TRBV7-9 to TRBJ1-6; no clear D. In germline, CDR1 is SEHNR, CDR2 FQNEAQ (reference sequence). Trimming took 3 bases from V and 5 from J, leaving 8 bases between them. The CDR3 contains 14 residues. Here the CDR3 reads CASSLPSNNSPLHF. CDR3 sequence (DNA): TGTGCCAGCAGCTTGCCCAGTAATAATTCACCCCTCCACTTT.

The chain combines TRBV29-1 with TRBJ1-1; D ambiguous. This CDR3 comprises 13 residues. The germline gives CDR1 SQVTM, CDR2 ANQGSEA. Trimming left V 3 bases short and J 0 bases short, with 8 bases between. The DNA of the CDR3 is TGCAGCGTTGAGCGGCTCATGAACACTGAAGCTTTCTTT. This encodes CSVERLMNTEAFF.

The chain combines TRBV20-1 with TRBJ1-5, with no clear D. V lost 2 bases and J lost 5, with 4 bases in between. The CDR3 loop spans 11 amino acids. From germline, CDR1 is DFQATT and CDR2 SNEGSKA (reference sequence). The chain's CDR3 is CSARFDQPQHF. Here the CDR3 DNA reads TGCAGTGCTAGATTCGATCAGCCCCAGCATTTT.

This sequence joins TRBV6-5 and TRBJ2-7; tentative D call: TRBD2 (6 bases). The CDR3 consists of 12 residues. Germline CDR1 MNHEY, CDR2 SVGAGI. V lost 8 bases and J 3 bases, leaving 11 bases between the germline ends. The CDR3 here is CASSGGFYEQYF. The DNA of the CDR3 is TGTGCCAGCTCTGGGGGGTTCTACGAGCAGTACTTC.